The 15 T cell receptor beta chains below all came from one sample that was sequenced in a study of T cells after yellow fever vaccination. MiXCR, applied by TCRdb to the 5' RACE reads, yields one record per CDR3 protein. The sample shows a few hundred thousand distinct CDR3 sequences, about 19% of them seen only once. The sequencing used PBMCs, collected 15 days after the yellow fever booster vaccination. These receptors came from a man younger than 40 who received the YFV17D yellow fever vaccine.

This sequence joins TRBV20-1 and TRBJ2-4, with a weak D call TRBD1 (6 bases). Germline V gene data show CDR1 as DFQATT and CDR2 as SNEGSKA (reference sequence). CDR3 size: 14 residues. V lost 6 bases and J lost 0, with 12 bases in between. The CDR3 nucleotides are TGCAGTGCCGGACAGTCTCTAGCCAAAAACATTCAGTACTTC. It specifies CSAGQSLAKNIQYF.

This clonotype showed up just a few times. V usage is TRBV9 and J usage is TRBJ1-1; 8 nucleotides align to TRBD1. The CDR3 has 15 amino acids. V shed 3 bases and J 11 bases; nucleotides not matched to a gene: 15. Germline V gene sequence: CDR1 SGDLS, CDR2 YYNGEE. The CDR3 is CASSGSGQGRPAAFF. CDR3 in DNA: TGTGCCAGCAGCGGTTCCGGACAGGGTAGGCCCGCGGCTTTCTTT.

This clonotype was picked up a small number of times. The J gene is TRBJ2-1, the V gene TRBV20-1, with D perhaps given as TRBD1 or TRBD2 (5 bases each). The ends were cut back, 6 bases at V and 6 bases at J, with 18 bases in the middle. The CDR3 contains 14 residues. Germline assignment: CDR1 DFQATT and CDR2 SNEGSKA (reference sequence). The CDR3 sequence is CSATAKGRFNEQFF. The CDR3 DNA follows: TGCAGTGCCACCGCCAAGGGACGGTTCAATGAGCAGTTCTTC.

The rearrangement uses TRBV7-2 and TRBJ2-5, with D maybe TRBD1 (5 bases). The CDR3 contains 14 residues. Deletions cut 3 bases from V and 1 base from J, with 9 bases between. The germline CDR1 and CDR2 sequences are SGHTA and FQGNSA. CDR3 in amino acids: CASSLWQGQETQYF. The CDR3 bases are TGTGCCAGCAGCTTGTGGCAGGGCCAAGAGACCCAGTACTTC. The full variable domain, in which reference TRBV7-2 and TRBJ2-5 provide the parts outside the CDR3, is GAGVSQSPSNKVTEKGKDVELRCDPISGHTALYWYRQSLGQGLEFLIYFQGNSAPDKSGLPSDRFSAERTGGSVSTLTIQRTQQEDSAVYLCASSLWQGQETQYFGPGTRLLVL.

This clonotype was observed at least ten times. The genes are TRBV5-5 and TRBJ2-3; 7 bases agree with TRBD2. Germline V gene lookup returns CDR1 SGHKS and CDR2 YYEKEE (reference sequence). There are 15 residues in the CDR3. The junction had 8 bases not matched to a gene; V was cut back by 5 bases and J by 2 bases. The CDR3 bases are TGTGCCAGCAGGGGTGGCCTAGCGGCCACAGATACGCAGTATTTT. It yields the protein CASRGGLAATDTQYF.

The V gene is TRBV7-6, the J gene TRBJ2-3; a weak D match, TRBD2 (5 bases). V was cut by 2 bases and J by 0 bases, with 18 bases left in between. The CDR3 sequence is 18 residues long. CDR1 and CDR2 (germline): SGHVS, FNYEAQ. The CDR3 loop is CASSLSGGLPPSTDTQYF. CDR3 DNA sequence: TGTGCCAGCAGCTTAAGTGGTGGACTTCCCCCTAGCACAGATACGCAGTATTTT.

Only a few counts were recorded for this clonotype. This chain uses TRBV18 with TRBJ2-1; D not resolved. With 1 base removed from V and 10 bases from J, the gap between germline ends came to 5 bases. This CDR3 region has 11 residues. In germline, CDR1 is KGHSH, CDR2 LQKENI. The CDR3 sequence is CASSPRAEQFF. CDR3 nucleotides: TGTGCCAGCTCACCACGGGCCGAGCAGTTCTTC. Full variable domain (remainder filled in from reference TRBV18 and TRBJ2-1): NAGVMQNPRHLVRRRGQEARLRCSPMKGHSHVYWYRQLPEEGLKFMVYLQKENIIDESGMPKERFSAEFPKEGPSILRIQQVVRGDSAAYFCASSPRAEQFFGPGTRLTVL.

The J gene is TRBJ2-2, the V gene TRBV6-1; D gene ambiguous. This CDR3 region has 11 residues. V lost 6 bases, J lost 5 bases, and 4 bases lay in between. Germline CDR1 MNHNS, CDR2 SASEGT. DNA for the CDR3: TGTGCCAGCAGACAAACCGGGGAGCTGTTTTTT. This codes for CASRQTGELFF.

This clonotype was seen only once. V and J are TRBV7-2 and TRBJ1-2; TRBD1 agrees at 7 bases. With V trimmed by 1 base and J by 5 bases, 4 bases remained unmatched. From germline, CDR1 is SGHTA and CDR2 FQGNSA. CDR3 length: 14 amino acids. CDR3 region: CASSLGGQLYGYTF. The CDR3 nucleotides are TGTGCCAGCAGCTTAGGGGGACAGCTTTATGGCTACACCTTC.

The chain employs TRBV25-1 and TRBJ2-1; the D is unclear. This CDR3 contains 12 residues. The V end was cut by 7 bases, the J end by 7 bases, with 11 bases between. Germline-derived CDR1 and CDR2 are MGHDK and SYGVNS. CDR3 in DNA: TGTGCCAGCACCCGCGATGGAAATGAGCAGTTCTTC. This gives the protein CASTRDGNEQFF.

The chain couples TRBV5-5 to TRBJ1-4; 8 nucleotides match TRBD1. V shed 6 bases, J shed 5 bases, and the junction held 3 bases outside the gene matches. This CDR3 is built from 13 residues. Germline loops: CDR1 SGHKS, CDR2 YYEKEE (reference sequence). As DNA, the CDR3 is TGTGCCAGCACCCGACAGGGGAATGAAAAACTGTTTTTT. Its translation is CASTRQGNEKLFF.

This chain connects TRBV27 to TRBJ2-5; D is unresolved. This CDR3 spans 18 amino acids. Per germline, CDR1 MNHEY and CDR2 SMNVEV (reference sequence). Trimming stripped 1 base from V and 5 bases from J, with 23 bases between. The CDR3 here is CASSLYRPIIGSSETQYF. The CDR3, as DNA: TGTGCCAGCAGTTTATACAGACCGATTATTGGATCATCGGAGACCCAGTACTTC.

The chain couples TRBV12-3 or TRBV12-4 to TRBJ2-1; 8 bases are a match to TRBD1. There are 15 residues in the CDR3. With 5 bases clipped from V and 4 bases from J, the junction kept 7 bases outside the gene matches. The CDR3: CASSTPGGAYNEQFF. The CDR3 DNA sequence: TGTGCCAGCAGTACACCAGGGGGCGCATACAATGAGCAGTTCTTC.

The rearrangement uses TRBV3-1 and TRBJ2-3, with 14 bases fitting TRBD2. Germline CDR1 is LGHDT and CDR2 is YNNKEL (reference sequence). The CDR3 runs 17 residues. With V trimmed by 3 bases and J by 5 bases, 7 bases remained unmatched. CDR3 in DNA: TGTGCCAGCAGCCAGGGTCCCGGGACTAGCGGGAGAGATACGCAGTATTTT. The encoded protein is CASSQGPGTSGRDTQYF.

The sample holds a few counts of this clonotype. This chain connects TRBV6-2 or TRBV6-3 to TRBJ1-5, with 7 positions matching TRBD1. After removal of 6 bases from V and 6 bases from J, the junction contained 14 bases not matched to a gene. The CDR3 is 16 residues long. The V gene's germline CDR1 is MNHEY and CDR2 SVGEGT. CDR3 loop: CASREQGSGPSQPQHF. The CDR3 coding sequence is TGTGCCAGCAGAGAACAGGGGTCGGGGCCGTCTCAGCCCCAGCATTTT.